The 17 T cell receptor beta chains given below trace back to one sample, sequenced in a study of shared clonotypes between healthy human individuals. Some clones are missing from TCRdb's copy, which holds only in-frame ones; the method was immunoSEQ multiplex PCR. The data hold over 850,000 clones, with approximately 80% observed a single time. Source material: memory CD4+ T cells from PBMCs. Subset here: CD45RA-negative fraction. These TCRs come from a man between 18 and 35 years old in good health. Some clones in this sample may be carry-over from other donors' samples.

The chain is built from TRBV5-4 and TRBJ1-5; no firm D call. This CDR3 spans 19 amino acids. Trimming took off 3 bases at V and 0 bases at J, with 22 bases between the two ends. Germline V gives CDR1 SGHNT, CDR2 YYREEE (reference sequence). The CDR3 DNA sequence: TGTGCCAGCAGCTGCGGGCGGATCGGGCCCCTTTATAGCAATCAGCCCCAGCATTTT. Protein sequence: CASSCGRIGPLYSNQPQHF.

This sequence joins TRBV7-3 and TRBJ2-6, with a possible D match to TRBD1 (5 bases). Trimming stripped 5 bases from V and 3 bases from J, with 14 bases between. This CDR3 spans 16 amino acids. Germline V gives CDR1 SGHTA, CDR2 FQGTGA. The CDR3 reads CASSDAAGIGANVLTF. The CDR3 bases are TGTGCCAGCAGCGATGCGGCAGGGATTGGGGCCAACGTCCTGACTTTC. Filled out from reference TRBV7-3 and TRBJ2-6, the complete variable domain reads GAGVSQTPSNKVTEKGKYVELRCDPISGHTALYWYRQSLGQGPEFLIYFQGTGAADDSGLPNDRFFAVRPEGSVSTLKIQRTERGDSAVYLCASSDAAGIGANVLTFGAGSRLTVL.

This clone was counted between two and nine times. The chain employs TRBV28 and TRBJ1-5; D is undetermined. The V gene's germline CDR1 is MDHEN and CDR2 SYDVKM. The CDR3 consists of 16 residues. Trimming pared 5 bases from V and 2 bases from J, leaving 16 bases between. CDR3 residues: CASSLITDTRNQPQHF. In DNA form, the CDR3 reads TGTGCCAGCAGTCTCATAACCGACACTCGCAATCAGCCCCAGCATTTT.

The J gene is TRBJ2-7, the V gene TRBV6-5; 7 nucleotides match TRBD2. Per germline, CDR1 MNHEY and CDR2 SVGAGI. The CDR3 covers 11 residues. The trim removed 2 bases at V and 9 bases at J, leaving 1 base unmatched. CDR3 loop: CASSYTGGQYF. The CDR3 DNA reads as TGTGCCAGCAGTTACACGGGGGGGCAGTACTTC.

This CDR3 reads CASRKEGGRGNYGYTF. The CDR3 nucleotides read TGCGCCAGCAGGAAAGAGGGGGGGCGAGGTAACTATGGCTACACCTTC. V usage is TRBV5-1 and J usage is TRBJ1-2; TRBD1 is a possible D gene (6 bases). V was cut by 5 bases and J by 1 base, with 18 bases left in between. The length of the CDR3 is 16 residues. Germline V gene data show CDR1 as SGHRS and CDR2 as YFSETQ.

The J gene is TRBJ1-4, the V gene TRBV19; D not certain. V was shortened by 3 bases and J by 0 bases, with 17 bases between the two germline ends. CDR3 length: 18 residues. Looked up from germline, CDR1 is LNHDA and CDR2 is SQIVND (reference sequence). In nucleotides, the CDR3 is TGTGCCAGTAGTATCTTATGGACGGGCCACGCAACTAATGAAAAACTGTTTTTT. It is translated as CASSILWTGHATNEKLFF.

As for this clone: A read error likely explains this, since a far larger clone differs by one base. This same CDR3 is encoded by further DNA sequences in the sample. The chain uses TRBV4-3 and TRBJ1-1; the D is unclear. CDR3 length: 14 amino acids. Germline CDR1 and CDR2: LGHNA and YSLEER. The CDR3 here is CASSQVGRQAEAFF. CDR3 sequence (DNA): TGCGCCAGCAGCCAAGTGGGTAGACAAGCCGAAGCCTTCTTT.

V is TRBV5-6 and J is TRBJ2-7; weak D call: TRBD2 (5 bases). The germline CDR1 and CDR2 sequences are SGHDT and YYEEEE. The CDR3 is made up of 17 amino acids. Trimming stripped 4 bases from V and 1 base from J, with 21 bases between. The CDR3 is CASSREGLGFTSYEQYF. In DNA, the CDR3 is TGTGCCAGCAGCCGAGAGGGCTTAGGGTTCACTTCCTACGAGCAGTACTTC. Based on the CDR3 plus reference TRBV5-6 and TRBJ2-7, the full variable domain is DAGVTQSPTHLIKTRGQQVTLRCSPKSGHDTVSWYQQALGQGPQFIFQYYEEEERQRGNFPDRFSGHQFPNYSSELNVNALLLGDSALYLCASSREGLGFTSYEQYFGPGTRLTVT.

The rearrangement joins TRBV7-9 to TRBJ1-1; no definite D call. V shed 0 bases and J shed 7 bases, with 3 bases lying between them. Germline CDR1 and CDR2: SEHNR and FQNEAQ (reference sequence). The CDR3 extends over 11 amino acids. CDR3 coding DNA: TGTGCCAGCAGCTTAGCTTTTGAAGCTTTCTTT. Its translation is CASSLAFEAFF.

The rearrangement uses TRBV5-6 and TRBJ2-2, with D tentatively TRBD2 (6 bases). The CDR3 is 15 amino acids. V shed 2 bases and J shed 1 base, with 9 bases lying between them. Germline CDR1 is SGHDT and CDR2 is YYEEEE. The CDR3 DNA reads TGTGCCAGCAGCTTAACCGGGGGGAACACCGGGGAGCTGTTTTTT. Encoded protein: CASSLTGGNTGELFF.

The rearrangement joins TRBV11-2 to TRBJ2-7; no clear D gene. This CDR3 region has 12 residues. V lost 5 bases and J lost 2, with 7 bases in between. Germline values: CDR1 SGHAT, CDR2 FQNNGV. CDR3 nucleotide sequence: TGTGCCAGCAGCCGAAACCCCTACGAGCAGTACTTC. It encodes CASSRNPYEQYF.

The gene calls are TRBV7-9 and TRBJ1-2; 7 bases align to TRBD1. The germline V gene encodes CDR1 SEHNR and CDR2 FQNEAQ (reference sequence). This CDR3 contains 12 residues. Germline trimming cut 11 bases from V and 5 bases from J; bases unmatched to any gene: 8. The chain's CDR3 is CAGGQEAYGYTF. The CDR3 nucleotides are TGTGCCGGAGGACAGGAGGCATATGGCTACACCTTC.

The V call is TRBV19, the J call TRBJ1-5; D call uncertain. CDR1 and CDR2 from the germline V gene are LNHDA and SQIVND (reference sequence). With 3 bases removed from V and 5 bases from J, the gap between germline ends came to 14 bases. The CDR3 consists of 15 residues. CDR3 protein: CASSIYRGFDQPQHF. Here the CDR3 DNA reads TGTGCCAGTAGTATTTATCGCGGATTCGATCAGCCCCAGCATTTT.

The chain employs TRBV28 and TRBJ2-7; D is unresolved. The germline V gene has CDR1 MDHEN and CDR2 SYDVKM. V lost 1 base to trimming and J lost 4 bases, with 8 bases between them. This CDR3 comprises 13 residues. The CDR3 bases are TGTGCCAGCAGTTTATCGGACCTTTACGAGCAGTACTTC. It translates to CASSLSDLYEQYF.

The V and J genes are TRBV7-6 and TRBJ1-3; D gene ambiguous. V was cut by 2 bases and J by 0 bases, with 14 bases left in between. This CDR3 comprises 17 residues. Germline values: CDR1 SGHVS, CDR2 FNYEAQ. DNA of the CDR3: TGTGCCAGCAGCTTATTATCAGCTGGGAACTCTGGAAACACCATATATTTT. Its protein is CASSLLSAGNSGNTIYF.

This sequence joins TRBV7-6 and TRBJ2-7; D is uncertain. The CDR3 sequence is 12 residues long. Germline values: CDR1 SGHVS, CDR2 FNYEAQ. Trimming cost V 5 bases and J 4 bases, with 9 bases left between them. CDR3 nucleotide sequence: TGTGCCAGCAGCGACAACTTTTACGAGCAGTACTTC. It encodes CASSDNFYEQYF.

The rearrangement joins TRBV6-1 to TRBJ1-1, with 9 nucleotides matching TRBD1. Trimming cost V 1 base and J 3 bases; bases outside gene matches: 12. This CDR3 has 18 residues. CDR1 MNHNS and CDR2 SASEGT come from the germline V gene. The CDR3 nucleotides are TGTGCCAGCAGTGAAGATGGGACAGGGAAGGAAATGGACACTGAAGCTTTCTTT. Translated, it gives CASSEDGTGKEMDTEAFF.